The 14 T cell receptor beta chains reported below all come from one sample, sequenced in a study of tumor-infiltrating lymphocytes in localized non-small cell lung cancer. Clones were sequenced by immunoSEQ multiplex PCR, and TCRdb holds only the in-frame ones, with some missing. The sample yields about 12,000 clones, around 84% seen once. The sample consisted of lung tumor tissue. These receptors all stem from a human donor with non-small cell lung cancer.

This chain uses TRBV7-2 with TRBJ2-1; TRBD2 is a possible D gene (5 bases). Germline V CDR1 and CDR2: SGHTA, FQGNSA. The CDR3 covers 13 residues. V lost 5 bases and J 9 bases, leaving 14 bases between the germline ends. The chain's CDR3 is CASSRPLRGEQFF. CDR3 in DNA: TGTGCCAGCAGCCGACCGCTCCGGGGTGAGCAGTTCTTC.

The gene calls are TRBV30 and TRBJ1-2, with TRBD1 as a possible D gene (5 bases). In germline, CDR1 is GTSNPN, CDR2 SVGIG (reference sequence). With 3 bases removed from V and 6 bases from J, the gap between germline ends came to 14 bases. The CDR3 runs to 13 residues. Here the CDR3 reads CAWRRGEVDGYTF. As DNA, the CDR3 is TGTGCCTGGAGGCGGGGGGAGGTGGATGGCTACACCTTC.

This clone was seen only once. The genes are TRBV7-8 and TRBJ2-6; D unclear. V was cut by 5 bases and J by 0 bases, with 5 bases left in between. CDR1 SGHVS and CDR2 FQNEAQ come from the germline V gene. The CDR3 length is 14 residues. CDR3 residues: CASSRTSGANVLTF. The CDR3 DNA reads as TGTGCCAGCAGCAGAACCTCTGGGGCCAACGTCCTGACTTTC.

The chain is built from TRBV16 and TRBJ2-7; 8 bases fit TRBD2. With V trimmed by 4 bases and J by 3 bases, 5 bases remained unmatched. CDR3 length: 14 residues. Germline loops: CDR1 KGHSY, CDR2 FQNENV. This chain's CDR3 is CASSRTSGFYEQYF. The CDR3 DNA reads TGTGCCAGCAGCCGCACTAGCGGATTCTACGAGCAGTACTTC.

In its sample, this clone was seen a few times. The rearrangement uses TRBV5-1 and TRBJ1-4; D is undetermined. V shed 0 bases and J shed 8 bases, with 8 bases lying between them. CDR1 is SGHRS, CDR2 YFSETQ, per germline. CDR3 length: 13 amino acids. Here the CDR3 DNA reads TGCGCCAGCAGCTTGGGTCCGGGGGAAAAACTGTTTTTT. It encodes CASSLGPGEKLFF.

This clone was seen more than once but under ten times. The chain couples TRBV27 to TRBJ2-7, with D unclear. V lost 0 bases and J 2 bases, leaving 11 bases between the germline ends. The CDR3 has 15 residues. Germline V gene data show CDR1 as MNHEY and CDR2 as SMNVEV (reference sequence). The CDR3 protein is CASSLSRFTTYEQYF. Here the CDR3 DNA reads TGTGCCAGCAGTTTATCGCGGTTCACCACCTACGAGCAGTACTTC.

The CDR3 here is CASSSSGVADTQYF. The CDR3 region has the DNA TGTGCCAGCAGTTCTTCAGGGGTAGCAGATACGCAGTATTTT. The rearrangement joins TRBV6-5 to TRBJ2-3; possible D gene TRBD1, 6 bases. The CDR3 extends over 14 amino acids. Germline values: CDR1 MNHEY, CDR2 SVGAGI. Trimming removed 4 bases from V and 4 bases from J, with 12 bases in between.

J is TRBJ2-5 and V is TRBV5-1; TRBD2 is a possible D gene (5 bases). CDR3 length: 13 amino acids. V lost 4 bases and J 3 bases, leaving 10 bases between the germline ends. Germline V gives CDR1 SGHRS, CDR2 YFSETQ. Here the CDR3 reads CASSPGSEETQYF. CDR3 nucleotide sequence: TGCGCCAGCAGCCCGGGATCGGAAGAGACCCAGTACTTC.

The chain employs TRBV20-1 and TRBJ2-1; the D gene is possibly TRBD2 (5 bases). V lost 4 bases to trimming and J lost 6 bases, with 7 bases between them. Germline values: CDR1 DFQATT, CDR2 SNEGSKA (reference sequence). CDR3 length: 11 amino acids. CDR3 residues: CSAMRVNEQFF. The DNA for the CDR3 is TGCAGTGCTATGAGGGTCAATGAGCAGTTCTTC.

The chain employs TRBV29-1 and TRBJ2-1; the D gene is possibly TRBD1 (6 bases). The CDR3 contains 12 residues. V lost 4 bases, J lost 10 bases, and 14 bases lay in between. CDR1 and CDR2 (germline): SQVTM, ANQGSEA. The CDR3 coding sequence is TGCAGCGTTGTGGCAGGGGATAGGGAGCAGTTCTTC. Protein: CSVVAGDREQFF.

The count of this clone is one. This chain links TRBV4-1 with TRBJ2-2; a possible D gene is TRBD2 (6 bases). In germline, CDR1 is MGHRA, CDR2 YSYEKL. Trimming stripped 1 base from V and 0 bases from J, with 9 bases between. This CDR3 comprises 16 residues. CDR3 nucleotides: TGCGCCAGCAGCCAAGGGGCTAGCGCGAACACCGGGGAGCTGTTTTTT. Amino acids: CASSQGASANTGELFF.

The CDR3 bases are TGTGCCAGCAGCTTATCAGCCGAAATGGGGACCCAGTACTTC. Its translation is CASSLSAEMGTQYF. This chain joins TRBV11-2 and TRBJ2-5; D not resolved. The CDR3 consists of 14 residues. The germline CDR1 and CDR2 sequences are SGHAT and FQNNGV. Trimming left V 2 bases short and J 7 bases short, with 14 bases between. The entire variable domain, with the rest obtained from reference TRBV11-2 and TRBJ2-5, is as follows: EAGVAQSPRYKIIEKRQSVAFWCNPISGHATLYWYQQILGQGPKLLIQFQNNGVVDDSQLPKDRFSAERLKGVDSTLKIQPAKLEDSAVYLCASSLSAEMGTQYFGPGTRLLVL.

The chain carries TRBV7-8 and TRBJ2-7; 14 bases line up with TRBD2. After removal of 6 bases from V and 6 bases from J, the junction contained 13 bases not matched to a gene. The CDR3 length is 17 residues. Germline V gene data show CDR1 as SGHVS and CDR2 as FQNEAQ. The CDR3 DNA is TGTGCCAGCAGTACGGGACTAGCGGGAGCCTCAAGTATCGAGCAGTACTTC. Encoded protein: CASSTGLAGASSIEQYF.

This chain links TRBV6-6 with TRBJ2-7, with 7 positions matching TRBD2. Germline lookup yields CDR1 MNHNY and CDR2 SVGAGI (reference sequence). CDR3 length: 12 residues. Unmatched junction bases numbered 0, after V lost 2 bases and J lost 5 bases. The CDR3 coding sequence is TGTGCCAGCAGTTACGGGAGGGACGAGCAGTACTTC. It is translated as CASSYGRDEQYF.